This TCR beta chain stems from a study of T cell responses to AZD1222 COVID-19 vaccine. Overall study findings and caveats: No repertoire was sampled before or during the peak T cell response, only after it. Of spike-specific TCRs, nearly half reportedly target regions left unmutated in variants.

In regard to this clone: As yet, its antigen is unknown. The same CDR3 also results from other DNA sequences found in this sample.

Method: immunoSEQ multiplex PCR; TCRdb's copy keeps in-frame clones and lacks some. The sample has some 140,000 clones; less than 95% are singletons. Sequenced material: peripheral blood, taken on day 0 of AZD1222 vaccination. This TCR was recovered from an adult in good health.

The CDR3 region is CASSFRSGNTIYF. CDR3 DNA: TGTGCCAGCAGTTTCAGGTCCGGAAACACCATATATTTT. This rearrangement joins TRBV12-3 or TRBV12-4 to TRBJ1-3; D not resolved. Trimming cost V 3 bases and J 4 bases, with 7 bases left between them. The CDR3 loop spans 13 amino acids.